This T cell receptor (beta chain) was documented in a study of blood T cell repertoires in COVID-19. The CDR3 covers 16 residues. Germline CDR1 is SGHRS and CDR2 is YFSETQ. Trimming removed 0 bases at V and 4 bases at J, with 16 bases between. There are a few counts of this clone. Sequencing was performed with immunoSEQ multiplex PCR; in TCRdb, only in-frame clones are kept and a portion is missing. This table holds 110,000 to 150,000 clones, 75% to 90% found once. This chain uses TRBV5-1 with TRBJ1-2; D is possibly TRBD1 (6 bases). The specimen was peripheral blood. The TCR originated in a woman of 80 years or more with acute or convalescent COVID-19. CDR3: CASSLDREPKGYGYTF. The DNA for the CDR3 is TGCGCCAGCAGCTTGGACAGGGAACCCAAAGGCTATGGCTACACCTTC.